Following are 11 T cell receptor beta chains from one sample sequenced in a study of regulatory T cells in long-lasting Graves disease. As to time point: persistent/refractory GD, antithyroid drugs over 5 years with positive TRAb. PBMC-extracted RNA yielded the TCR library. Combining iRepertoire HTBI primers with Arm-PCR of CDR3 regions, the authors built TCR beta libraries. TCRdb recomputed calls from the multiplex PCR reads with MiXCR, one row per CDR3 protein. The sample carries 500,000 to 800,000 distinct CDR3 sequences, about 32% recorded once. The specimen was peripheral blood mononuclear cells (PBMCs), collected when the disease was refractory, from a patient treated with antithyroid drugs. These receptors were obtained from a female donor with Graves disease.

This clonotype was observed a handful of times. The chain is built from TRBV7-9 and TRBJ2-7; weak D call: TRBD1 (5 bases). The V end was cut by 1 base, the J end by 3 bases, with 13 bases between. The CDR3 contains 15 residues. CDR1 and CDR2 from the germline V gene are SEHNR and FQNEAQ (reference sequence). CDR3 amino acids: CASSLVTAEYYEQYF. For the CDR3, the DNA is TGTGCCAGCAGCTTAGTGACAGCCGAGTACTACGAGCAGTACTTC.

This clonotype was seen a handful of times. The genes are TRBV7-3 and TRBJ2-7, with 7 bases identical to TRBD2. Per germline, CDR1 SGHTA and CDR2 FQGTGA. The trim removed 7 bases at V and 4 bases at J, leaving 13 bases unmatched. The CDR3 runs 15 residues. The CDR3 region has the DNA TGTGCCAGCAACAAAGGGACTACGACTAGGTACGAGCAGTACTTC. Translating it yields CASNKGTTTRYEQYF.

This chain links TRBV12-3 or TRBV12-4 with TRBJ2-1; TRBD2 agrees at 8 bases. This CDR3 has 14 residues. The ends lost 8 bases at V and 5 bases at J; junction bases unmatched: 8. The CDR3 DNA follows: TGTGCCAGCCGCGGTCTAGCGGGTCACAATGAGCAGTTCTTC. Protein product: CASRGLAGHNEQFF.

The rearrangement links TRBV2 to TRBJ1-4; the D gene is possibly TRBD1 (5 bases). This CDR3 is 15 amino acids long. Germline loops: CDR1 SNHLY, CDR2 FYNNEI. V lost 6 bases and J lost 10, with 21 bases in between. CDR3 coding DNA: TGTGCCAGCAGCGCCCGGGGGGAAGCGGACGTAAAACTGTTTTTT. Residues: CASSARGEADVKLFF.

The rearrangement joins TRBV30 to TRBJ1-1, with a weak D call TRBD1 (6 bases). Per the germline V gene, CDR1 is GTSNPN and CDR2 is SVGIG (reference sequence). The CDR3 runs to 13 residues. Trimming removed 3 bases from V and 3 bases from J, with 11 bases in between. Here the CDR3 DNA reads TGTGCCTGGAGGGGGGGCCAGGACACTGAAGCTTTCTTT. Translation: CAWRGGQDTEAFF. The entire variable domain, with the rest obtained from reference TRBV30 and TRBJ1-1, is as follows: SQTIHQWPATLVQPVGSPLSLECTVEGTSNPNLYWYRQAAGRGLQLLFYSVGIGQISSEVPQNLSASRPQDRQFILSSKKLLLSDSGFYLCAWRGGQDTEAFFGQGTRLTVV.

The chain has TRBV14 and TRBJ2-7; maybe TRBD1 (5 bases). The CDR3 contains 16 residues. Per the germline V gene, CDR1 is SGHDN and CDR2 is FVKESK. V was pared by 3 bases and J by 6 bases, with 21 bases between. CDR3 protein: CASSQFVTAPRGEQYF. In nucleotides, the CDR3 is TGTGCCAGCAGCCAGTTTGTGACAGCGCCCCGAGGCGAGCAGTACTTC.

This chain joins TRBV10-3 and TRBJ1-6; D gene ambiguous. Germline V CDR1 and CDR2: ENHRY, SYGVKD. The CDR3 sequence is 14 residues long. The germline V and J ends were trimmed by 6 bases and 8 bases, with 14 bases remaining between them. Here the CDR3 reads CAIRERSNDSPLHF. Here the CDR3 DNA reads TGTGCCATCAGGGAAAGGTCGAACGATTCACCCCTCCACTTT.

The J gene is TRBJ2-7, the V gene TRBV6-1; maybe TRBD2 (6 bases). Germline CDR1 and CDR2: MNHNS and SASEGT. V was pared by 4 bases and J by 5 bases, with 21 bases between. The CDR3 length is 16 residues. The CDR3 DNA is TGTGCCAGCAGTGGCGGGTTTGCGGGAAGCTACAACGAGCAGTACTTC. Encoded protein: CASSGGFAGSYNEQYF.

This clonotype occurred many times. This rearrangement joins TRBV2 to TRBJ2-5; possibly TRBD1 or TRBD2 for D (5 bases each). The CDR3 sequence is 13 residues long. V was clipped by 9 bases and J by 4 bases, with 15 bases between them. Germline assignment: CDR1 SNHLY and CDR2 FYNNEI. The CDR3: CASPGTSGETQYF. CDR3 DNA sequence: TGTGCCAGTCCCGGGACCTCAGGAGAGACCCAGTACTTC.

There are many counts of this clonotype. The CDR3 DNA reads as TGTGCCAGCAGGGACCCGGGACAGCCCCACTACGAGCAGTACTTC. As protein: CASRDPGQPHYEQYF. The chain combines TRBV6-1 with TRBJ2-7; 7 bases line up with TRBD1. Germline V lookup: CDR1 MNHNS, CDR2 SASEGT. The CDR3 is 15 amino acids. The V segment lost 6 bases and the J segment 3 bases; nucleotides outside the gene matches: 11.

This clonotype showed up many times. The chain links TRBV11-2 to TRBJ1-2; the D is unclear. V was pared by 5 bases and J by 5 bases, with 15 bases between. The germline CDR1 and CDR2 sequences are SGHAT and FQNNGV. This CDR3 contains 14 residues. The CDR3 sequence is CASSPERILYGYTF. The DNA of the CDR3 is TGTGCCAGCAGCCCAGAGAGGATTCTTTATGGCTACACCTTC.